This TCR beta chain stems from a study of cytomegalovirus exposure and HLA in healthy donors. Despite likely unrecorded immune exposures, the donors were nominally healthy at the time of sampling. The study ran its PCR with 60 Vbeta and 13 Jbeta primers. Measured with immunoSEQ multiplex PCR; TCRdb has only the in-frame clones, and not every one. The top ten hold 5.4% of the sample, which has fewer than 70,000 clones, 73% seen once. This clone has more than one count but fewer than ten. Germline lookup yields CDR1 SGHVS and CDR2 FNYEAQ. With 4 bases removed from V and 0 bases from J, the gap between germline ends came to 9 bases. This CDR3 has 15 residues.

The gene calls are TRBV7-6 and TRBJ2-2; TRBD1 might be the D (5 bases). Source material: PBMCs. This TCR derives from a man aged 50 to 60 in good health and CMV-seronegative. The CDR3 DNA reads TGTGCCAGCAGCTACAGGATGGCGAACACCGGGGAGCTGTTTTTT. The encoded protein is CASSYRMANTGELFF.